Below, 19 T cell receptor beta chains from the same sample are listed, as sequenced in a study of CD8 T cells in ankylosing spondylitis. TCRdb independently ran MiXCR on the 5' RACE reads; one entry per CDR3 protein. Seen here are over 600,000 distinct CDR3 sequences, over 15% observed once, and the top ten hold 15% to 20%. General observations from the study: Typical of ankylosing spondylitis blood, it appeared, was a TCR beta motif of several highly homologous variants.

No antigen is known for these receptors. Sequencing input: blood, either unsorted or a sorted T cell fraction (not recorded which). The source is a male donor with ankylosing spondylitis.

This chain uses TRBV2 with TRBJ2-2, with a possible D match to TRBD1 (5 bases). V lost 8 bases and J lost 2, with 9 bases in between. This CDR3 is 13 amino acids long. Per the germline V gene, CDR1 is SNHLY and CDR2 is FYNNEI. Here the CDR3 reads CASARANTGELFF. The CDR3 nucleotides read TGTGCCAGCGCCAGGGCAAACACCGGGGAGCTGTTTTTT.

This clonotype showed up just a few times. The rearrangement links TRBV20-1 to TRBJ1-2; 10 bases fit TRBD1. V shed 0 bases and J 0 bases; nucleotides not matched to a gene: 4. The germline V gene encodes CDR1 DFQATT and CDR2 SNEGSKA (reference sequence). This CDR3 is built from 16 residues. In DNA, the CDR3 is TGCAGTGCTAGAGATTATGGGACAGGGGCTAACTATGGCTACACCTTC. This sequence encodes CSARDYGTGANYGYTF.

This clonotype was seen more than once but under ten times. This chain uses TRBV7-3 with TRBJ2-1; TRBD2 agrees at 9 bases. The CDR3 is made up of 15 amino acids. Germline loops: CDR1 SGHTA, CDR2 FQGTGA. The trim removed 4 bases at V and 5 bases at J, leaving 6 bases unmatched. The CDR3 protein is CASSSLAGPNNEQFF. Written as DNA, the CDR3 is TGTGCCAGCAGCTCTCTAGCGGGACCTAACAATGAGCAGTTCTTC.

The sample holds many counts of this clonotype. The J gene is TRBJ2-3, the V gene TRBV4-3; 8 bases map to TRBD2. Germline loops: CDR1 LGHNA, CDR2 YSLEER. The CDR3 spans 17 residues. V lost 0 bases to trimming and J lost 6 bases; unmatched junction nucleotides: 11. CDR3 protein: CASSQESGRVFVDTQYF. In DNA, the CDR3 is TGCGCCAGCAGCCAAGAATCCGGGAGGGTTTTTGTTGATACGCAGTATTTT.

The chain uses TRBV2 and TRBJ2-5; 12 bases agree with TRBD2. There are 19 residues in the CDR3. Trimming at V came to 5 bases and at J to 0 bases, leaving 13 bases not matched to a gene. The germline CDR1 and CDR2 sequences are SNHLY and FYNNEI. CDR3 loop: CASSSGLAGLLPYQETQYF. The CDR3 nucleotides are TGTGCCAGCAGTTCCGGACTAGCGGGACTTCTACCGTACCAAGAGACCCAGTACTTC.

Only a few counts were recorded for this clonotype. The CDR3 DNA reads as TGTGCCAGCAGCGAAATCAGGGGTTCACCCCTCCACTTT. Its protein product is CASSEIRGSPLHF. The V call is TRBV7-8, the J call TRBJ1-6, with D perhaps TRBD1 (6 bases). The CDR3 length is 13 residues. Germline V gene data show CDR1 as SGHVS and CDR2 as FQNEAQ. V gave up 5 bases and J gave up 9 bases, with 11 bases separating them.

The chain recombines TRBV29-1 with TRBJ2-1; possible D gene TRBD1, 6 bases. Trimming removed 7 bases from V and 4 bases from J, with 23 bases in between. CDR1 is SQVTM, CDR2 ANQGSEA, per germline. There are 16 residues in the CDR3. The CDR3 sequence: CSARDTPPPLYNEQFF. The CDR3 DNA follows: TGCAGCGCCCGGGACACCCCTCCTCCCTTATACAATGAGCAGTTCTTC.

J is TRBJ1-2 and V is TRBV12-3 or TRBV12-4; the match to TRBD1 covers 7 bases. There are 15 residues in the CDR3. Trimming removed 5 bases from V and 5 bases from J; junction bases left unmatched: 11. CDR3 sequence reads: CASSPKGALLYGYTF. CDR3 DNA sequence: TGTGCCAGCAGTCCAAAGGGGGCGCTCTTATATGGCTACACCTTC.

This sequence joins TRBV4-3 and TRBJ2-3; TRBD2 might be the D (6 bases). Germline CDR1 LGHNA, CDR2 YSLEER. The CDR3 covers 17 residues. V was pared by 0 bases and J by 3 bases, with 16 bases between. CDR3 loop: CASSQDRGIGRTDTQYF. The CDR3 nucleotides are TGCGCCAGCAGCCAAGACCGGGGAATAGGGAGGACAGATACGCAGTATTTT.

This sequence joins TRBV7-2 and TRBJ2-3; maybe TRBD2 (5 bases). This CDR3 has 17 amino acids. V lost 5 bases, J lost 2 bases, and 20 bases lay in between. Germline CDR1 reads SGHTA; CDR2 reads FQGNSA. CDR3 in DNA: TGTGCCAGCAGCCCAAACTACGGGTTGAGGGTCACAGATACGCAGTATTTT. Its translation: CASSPNYGLRVTDTQYF.

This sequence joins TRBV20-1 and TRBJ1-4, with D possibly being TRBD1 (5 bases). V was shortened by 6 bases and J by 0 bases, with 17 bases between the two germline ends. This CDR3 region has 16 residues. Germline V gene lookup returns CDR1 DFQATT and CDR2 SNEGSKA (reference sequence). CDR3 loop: CSAIYLDSATNEKLFF. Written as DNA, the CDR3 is TGCAGTGCCATCTACCTTGACAGTGCAACTAATGAAAAACTGTTTTTT.

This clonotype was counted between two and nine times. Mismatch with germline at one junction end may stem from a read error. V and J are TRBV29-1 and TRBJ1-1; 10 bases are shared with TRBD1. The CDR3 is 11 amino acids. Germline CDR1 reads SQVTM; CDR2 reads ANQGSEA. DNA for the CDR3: TGCAGCGTTGGGAGCGGACAGGGGGAAGTCTTT. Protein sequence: CSVGSGQGEVF. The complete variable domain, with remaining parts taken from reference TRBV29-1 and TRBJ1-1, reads SAVISQKPSRDICQRGTSLTIQCQVDSQVTMMFWYRQQPGQSLTLIATANQGSEATYESGFVIDKFPISRPNLTFSTLTVSNMSPEDSSIYLCSVGSGQGEVFGQGTRLTVV.

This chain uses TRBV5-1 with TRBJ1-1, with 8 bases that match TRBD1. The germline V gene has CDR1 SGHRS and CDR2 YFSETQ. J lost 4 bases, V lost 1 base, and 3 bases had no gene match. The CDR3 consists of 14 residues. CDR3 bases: TGCGCCAGCAGCTTGATGGACAGGGCCACTGAAGCTTTCTTT. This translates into CASSLMDRATEAFF.

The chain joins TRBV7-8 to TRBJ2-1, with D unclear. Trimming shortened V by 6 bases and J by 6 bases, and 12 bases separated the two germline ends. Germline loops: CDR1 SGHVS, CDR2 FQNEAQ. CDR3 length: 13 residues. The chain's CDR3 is CASRKATTNEQFF. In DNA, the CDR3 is TGTGCCAGCAGGAAGGCGACGACCAATGAGCAGTTCTTC. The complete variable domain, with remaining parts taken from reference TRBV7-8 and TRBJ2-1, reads GAGVSQSPRYKVAKRGQDVALRCDPISGHVSLFWYQQALGQGPEFLTYFQNEAQLDKSGLPSDRFFAERPEGSVSTLKIQRTQQEDSAVYLCASRKATTNEQFFGPGTRLTVL.

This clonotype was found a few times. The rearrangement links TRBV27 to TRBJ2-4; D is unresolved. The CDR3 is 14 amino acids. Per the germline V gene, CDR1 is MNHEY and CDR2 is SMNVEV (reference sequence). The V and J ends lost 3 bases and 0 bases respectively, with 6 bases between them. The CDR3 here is CASSFGVAKNIQYF. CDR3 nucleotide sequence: TGTGCCAGCAGTTTCGGTGTAGCCAAAAACATTCAGTACTTC.

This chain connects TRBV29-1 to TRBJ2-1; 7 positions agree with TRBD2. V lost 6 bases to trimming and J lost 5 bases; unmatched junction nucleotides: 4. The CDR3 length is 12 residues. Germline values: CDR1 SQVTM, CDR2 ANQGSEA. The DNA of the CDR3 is TGCAGCGTCAAACGGGGGGACAATGAGCAGTTCTTC. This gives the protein CSVKRGDNEQFF.

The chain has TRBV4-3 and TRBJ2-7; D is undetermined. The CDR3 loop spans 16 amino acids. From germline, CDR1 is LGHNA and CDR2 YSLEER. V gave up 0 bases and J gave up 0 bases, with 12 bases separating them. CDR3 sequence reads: CASSQDKSISSYEQYF. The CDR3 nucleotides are TGCGCCAGCAGCCAAGATAAGTCTATCAGCTCCTACGAGCAGTACTTC.

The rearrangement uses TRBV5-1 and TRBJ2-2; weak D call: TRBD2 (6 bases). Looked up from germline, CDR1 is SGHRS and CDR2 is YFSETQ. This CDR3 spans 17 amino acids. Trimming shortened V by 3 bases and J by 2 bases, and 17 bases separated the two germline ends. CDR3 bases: TGCGCCAGCAGCTCCTTCGCCAAGGGAGGCAACACCGGGGAGCTGTTTTTT. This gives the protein CASSSFAKGGNTGELFF.

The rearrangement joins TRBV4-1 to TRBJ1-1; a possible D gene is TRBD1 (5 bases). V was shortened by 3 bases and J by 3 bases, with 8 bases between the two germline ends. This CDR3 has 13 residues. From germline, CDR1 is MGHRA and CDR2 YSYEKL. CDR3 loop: CASSQAGDTEAFF. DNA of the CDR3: TGCGCCAGCAGCCAGGCGGGGGACACTGAAGCTTTCTTT.